This TCR beta chain was identified during a study of blood T cell repertoires in COVID-19. Across the whole study: Samples of COVID-19 (acute and convalescent) were obtained from the United States, Italy and Spain. T cells, B-cell-depleted T cells, or PBMCs supplied cDNA or gDNA.

This CDR3 region has 15 residues. V shed 1 base and J shed 3 bases, with 12 bases lying between them. Germline lookup yields CDR1 LNHNV and CDR2 YYDKDF (reference sequence). Original processing notes: Amplifying reference gene primers gave estimates of nucleated cell counts. Produced via immunoSEQ multiplex PCR; TCRdb's table is partial and in-frame only. V and J calls and clone size are as listed in that table; D and trimming were resolved from the DNA. The sample yields 200,000 to 250,000 clones, 83% seen once. This receptor was taken from a woman aged 45-65 years who had been exposed to COVID-19. The chain uses TRBV15 and TRBJ1-2, with D possibly being TRBD1 (5 bases). The specimen sequenced was PBMCs or T cells enriched from blood (not recorded which). The CDR3 reads CATSRGDFSDYGYTF. The DNA of the CDR3 is TGTGCCACCAGCAGAGGGGACTTCTCGGACTATGGCTACACCTTC.